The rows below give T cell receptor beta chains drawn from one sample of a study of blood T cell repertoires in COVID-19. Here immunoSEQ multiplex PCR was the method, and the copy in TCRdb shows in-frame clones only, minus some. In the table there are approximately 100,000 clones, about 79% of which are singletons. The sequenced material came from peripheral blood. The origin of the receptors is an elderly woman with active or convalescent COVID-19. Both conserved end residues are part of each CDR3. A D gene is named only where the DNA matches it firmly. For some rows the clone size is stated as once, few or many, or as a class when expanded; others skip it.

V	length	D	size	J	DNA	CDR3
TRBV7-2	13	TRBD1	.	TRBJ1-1	TGTGCCAGCAGCTTAGGGGGCCGGGACAGACCTTTCTTT	CASSLGGRDRPFF
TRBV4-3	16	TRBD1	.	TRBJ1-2	TGCGCCAGCAGCCAAGTCATTGGACAGGGAATTAGTGGCTACACCTTC	CASSQVIGQGISGYTF
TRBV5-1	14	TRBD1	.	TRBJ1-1	TGCGCCAGCAGCGGAGACAGGGTTACCACTGAAGCTTTCTTT	CASSGDRVTTEAFF
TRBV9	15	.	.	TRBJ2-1	TGTGCCAGCAGCCTTTTCGGGGGGCCAGGCGATGAGCAGTTCTTC	CASSLFGGPGDEQFF
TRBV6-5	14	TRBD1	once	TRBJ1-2	TGTGCCAGCAGACGAGGACAGGGGAACTATGGCTACACCTTC	CASRRGQGNYGYTF
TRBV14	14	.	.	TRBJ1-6	TGTGCCAGCAGCCACGCAGACAATAATTCACCCCTCCACTTT	CASSHADNNSPLHF
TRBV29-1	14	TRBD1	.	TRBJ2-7	TGCAGCGTTGGAGGGACAGGGGTTTTCTACGAGCAGTACTTC	CSVGGTGVFYEQYF
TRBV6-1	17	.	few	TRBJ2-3	TGTGCCAGCAGTGAAAGGCGGGGGCCAACTAGCACAGATACGCAGTATTTT	CASSERRGPTSTDTQYF
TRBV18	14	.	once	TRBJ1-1	TGTGCCAGCTCACCTCCGTCGGTGAACACTGAAGCTTTCTTT	CASSPPSVNTEAFF
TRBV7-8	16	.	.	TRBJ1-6	TGTGCCAGCAGCCCCCGACAGAGCTCCTATAATTCACCCCTCCACTTT	CASSPRQSSYNSPLHF
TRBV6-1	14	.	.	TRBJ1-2	TGTGCCAGCAGTGAAGCTGGGCAGAACTATGGCTACACCTTC	CASSEAGQNYGYTF
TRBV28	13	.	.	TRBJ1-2	TGTGCCAGCAGTTTTTGGGCCGGCTATGGCTACACCTTC	CASSFWAGYGYTF
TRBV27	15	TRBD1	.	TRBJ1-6	TGTGCCAGCAGTCCTCAACAGGGGGATAATTCACCCCTCCACTTT	CASSPQQGDNSPLHF
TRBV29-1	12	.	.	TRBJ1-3	TGCAGCGCGACAGTCTCTGGAAACACCATATATTTT	CSATVSGNTIYF
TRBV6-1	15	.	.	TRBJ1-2	TGTGCCAGCAGTGAAGCGGTTTTCCAGGGCCATGGCTACACCTTC	CASSEAVFQGHGYTF
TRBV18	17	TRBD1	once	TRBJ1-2	TGTGCCAGCTCACCTTCTTGGGGCTACGCAGGGGGCTATGGCTACACCTTC	CASSPSWGYAGGYGYTF
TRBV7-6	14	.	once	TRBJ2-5	TGTGCCAGTGTGGATGGGGGGGGCCTCGGGACCCAGTACTTC	CASVDGGGLGTQYF
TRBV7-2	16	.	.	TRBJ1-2	TGTGCCAGCAGCTTAATGCAGCAGGCTGCCATGAGAGGCTACACCTTC	CASSLMQQAAMRGYTF
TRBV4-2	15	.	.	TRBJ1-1	TGTGCCAGCAGCCTTACAGGGTTGGGCAACACTGAAGCTTTCTTT	CASSLTGLGNTEAFF
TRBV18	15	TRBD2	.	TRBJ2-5	TGTGCCAGCTCACCAGATCGGGTCGGGGGGGAGACCCAGTACTTC	CASSPDRVGGETQYF
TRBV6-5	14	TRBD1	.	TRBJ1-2	TGTGCCAGCCGAAGGACAGGGAGAGAATATGGCTACACCTTC	CASRRTGREYGYTF
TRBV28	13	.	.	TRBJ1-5	TGTGCCAGCAGAGTAAAGGGGGTCCAGCCCCAGCATTTT	CASRVKGVQPQHF
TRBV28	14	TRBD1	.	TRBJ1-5	TGTGCCAGCAGTTTGCGACAGGGGAGCCAGCCCCAGCATTTT	CASSLRQGSQPQHF
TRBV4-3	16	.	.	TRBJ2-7	TGCGCCAGCAGTCGGGGGCGGGAGCCTGGCTCCTACGAGCAGTACTTC	CASSRGREPGSYEQYF
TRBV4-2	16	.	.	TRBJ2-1	TGTGCCAGCAGCCGTCAAACGGGACAATCATACAATGAGCAGTTCTTC	CASSRQTGQSYNEQFF
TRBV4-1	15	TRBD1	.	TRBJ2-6	TGCGCCAGCAGCCTGACAGGGGCTGGGGCCAACGTCCTGACTTTC	CASSLTGAGANVLTF
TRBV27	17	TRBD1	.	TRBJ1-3	TGTGCCAGCAGCGGGTTTTACAGGGGCTACTCTGGAAACACCATATATTTT	CASSGFYRGYSGNTIYF
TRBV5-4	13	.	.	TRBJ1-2	TGTGCCAGCAGCTTCAGGGATCGGGATGGCTACACCTTC	CASSFRDRDGYTF
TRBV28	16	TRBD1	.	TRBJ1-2	TGTGCCAGCAGCACACCCCTGCTAGGGGGCAAAGGTGGCTACACCTTC	CASSTPLLGGKGGYTF
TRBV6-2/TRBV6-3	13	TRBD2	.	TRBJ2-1	TGTGCCAGCAGCCGGACTAGATTCAATGAGCAGTTCTTC	CASSRTRFNEQFF
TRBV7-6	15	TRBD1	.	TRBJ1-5	TGTGCCAGCAGCTTAAGGACAGGTATCGGTCAGCCCCAGCATTTT	CASSLRTGIGQPQHF
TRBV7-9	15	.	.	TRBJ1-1	TGTGCCAGCAGCCCGACCCGGACAGAGAACACTGAAGCTTTCTTT	CASSPTRTENTEAFF